Presented here are 14 T cell receptor beta chains from one specimen sequenced in a study of memory CD4+ T cells and cytomegalovirus serostatus. The sort gate was single viable CD3+CD4+CD8-CD45RO+ cells for memory CD4+ T cells. Sequenced by immunoSEQ multiplex PCR; TCRdb stores in-frame clones only, minus some. The data show 70,000 to 90,000 clones, 78% seen once. Sequenced sample: memory CD4+ T cells from blood. The receptor source for this set is an adult in good health and CMV-seropositive.

This clone occurred once. The V gene is TRBV19, the J gene TRBJ1-1; 8 bases align to TRBD1. J was trimmed by 1 base and V by 4 bases; bases with no gene match: 5. Germline loops: CDR1 LNHDA, CDR2 SQIVND (reference sequence). The CDR3 is 15 residues long. Written as DNA, the CDR3 is TGTGCCAGTAGTACAGGGGGCGTAAAGAACACTGAAGCTTTCTTT. It translates to CASSTGGVKNTEAFF.

The chain uses TRBV28 and TRBJ1-5; D possibly corresponds to TRBD1 (6 bases). In germline, CDR1 is MDHEN, CDR2 SYDVKM. Trimming pared 7 bases from V and 11 bases from J, leaving 27 bases between. The CDR3 has 16 residues. CDR3: CASTRQVIGSIKSQHF. CDR3 coding DNA: TGTGCCAGCACCCGACAGGTGATAGGGTCAATCAAGTCCCAGCATTTT.

The chain joins TRBV4-1 to TRBJ2-7, with D perhaps TRBD1 (6 bases). The germline CDR1 and CDR2 sequences are MGHRA and YSYEKL. The ends were cut back, 3 bases at V and 3 bases at J, with 15 bases in the middle. This CDR3 has 15 amino acids. This chain's CDR3 is CASSQSLGGHYEQYF. The DNA of the CDR3 is TGCGCCAGCAGCCAGTCCCTTGGGGGCCACTACGAGCAGTACTTC.

The chain couples TRBV29-1 to TRBJ2-5, with D perhaps matching TRBD1 (6 bases). V lost 3 bases, J lost 1 base, and 12 bases lay in between. CDR3 length: 14 amino acids. Germline CDR1 reads SQVTM; CDR2 reads ANQGSEA. The CDR3 DNA is TGCAGCGTTGATTATGGCAGGGGCCAAGAGACCCAGTACTTC. Its protein product is CSVDYGRGQETQYF.

The chain couples TRBV29-1 to TRBJ2-5; TRBD2 is a possible D gene (7 bases). Deletions cut 6 bases from V and 5 bases from J, with 16 bases between. The CDR3 is 13 amino acids. The germline V gene has CDR1 SQVTM and CDR2 ANQGSEA. The CDR3 spells CSVAPGGRETQYF. CDR3 sequence (DNA): TGCAGCGTGGCCCCGGGGGGCCGCGAGACCCAGTACTTC.

V gene TRBV30 combines with J gene TRBJ2-1; 7 bases match TRBD2. CDR3 length equals 14 residues. Losses at the gene ends were 8 bases for V and 4 bases for J; bases not matched to a gene: 11. CDR1 GTSNPN and CDR2 SVGIG come from the germline V gene (reference sequence). CDR3 nucleotides: TGTGCCGGAACCTTCGCGGGAGTTTACAATGAGCAGTTCTTC. This codes for CAGTFAGVYNEQFF. The full variable domain, rest sourced from reference TRBV30 and TRBJ2-1, is SQTIHQWPATLVQPVGSPLSLECTVEGTSNPNLYWYRQAAGRGLQLLFYSVGIGQISSEVPQNLSASRPQDRQFILSSKKLLLSDSGFYLCAGTFAGVYNEQFFGPGTRLTVL.

This chain joins TRBV27 and TRBJ2-7, with D possibly being TRBD1 or TRBD2 (6 bases each). The CDR3 length is 15 residues. V lost 4 bases and J 3 bases, leaving 16 bases between the germline ends. Germline CDR1 and CDR2: MNHEY and SMNVEV (reference sequence). The CDR3 coding sequence is TGTGCCAGCAGTTCGGACTACGAGGGGGACTACGAGCAGTACTTC. Amino acids: CASSSDYEGDYEQYF.

DNA for the CDR3: TGTGCCAGCTCATCCACGGGAGGGCCGTACAATGAGCAGTTCTTC. Its translation: CASSSTGGPYNEQFF. This chain links TRBV18 with TRBJ2-1, with 8 bases identical to TRBD2. The CDR3 is 15 amino acids. The germline gives CDR1 KGHSH, CDR2 LQKENI. The V gene end was trimmed by 5 bases and the J gene end by 4 bases; junction bases not matched to a gene: 7.

The V and J genes are TRBV18 and TRBJ2-2; D might be TRBD1 (6 bases). This CDR3 contains 15 residues. CDR1 KGHSH and CDR2 LQKENI come from the germline V gene. Trimming took off 4 bases at V and 0 bases at J, with 9 bases between the two ends. CDR3 sequence (DNA): TGTGCCAGCTCACAACAGGGAACGAACACCGGGGAGCTGTTTTTT. It translates to CASSQQGTNTGELFF.

The chain recombines TRBV19 with TRBJ1-1; 7 nucleotides line up with TRBD1. Germline lookup yields CDR1 LNHDA and CDR2 SQIVND (reference sequence). V was clipped by 7 bases and J by 5 bases; unmatched bases: 10. This CDR3 has 14 residues. The CDR3 DNA reads as TGTGCCAGTAAAACTCCGGGACAGAAAACTGAAGCTTTCTTT. Translating it yields CASKTPGQKTEAFF.

J is TRBJ1-4 and V is TRBV5-6; D possibly corresponds to TRBD1 (6 bases). Germline-derived CDR1 and CDR2 are SGHDT and YYEEEE. Between the trimmed V and J ends, which lost 0 bases and 8 bases, there was a span of 11 bases. The CDR3 extends over 14 amino acids. CDR3 DNA sequence: TGTGCCAGCAGCTTGGGGGACAAAGGAGAAAAACTGTTTTTT. The encoded protein is CASSLGDKGEKLFF.

This chain connects TRBV29-1 to TRBJ2-1; TRBD2 agrees at 9 bases. V was pared by 6 bases and J by 1 base, with 7 bases of the junction left unmatched. CDR1 is SQVTM, CDR2 ANQGSEA, per germline. The CDR3 has 15 residues. The CDR3 protein is CSVIGAGGSYNEQFF. Written as DNA, the CDR3 is TGCAGCGTGATAGGGGCGGGAGGGTCCTACAATGAGCAGTTCTTC.

This chain connects TRBV7-9 to TRBJ2-1; 13 positions match TRBD2. The V gene's germline CDR1 is SEHNR and CDR2 FQNEAQ (reference sequence). The CDR3 is 16 amino acids. V lost 5 bases, J lost 8 bases, and 9 bases stayed unmatched. The CDR3 loop reads CASSRITSGGGDEQFF. CDR3 DNA sequence: TGTGCCAGCAGCCGAATTACTAGCGGGGGGGGAGATGAGCAGTTCTTC.

With respect to this clone: The junction differs from germline at one of its ends, possibly a read error. The rearrangement links TRBV30 to TRBJ1-2; D remains unclear. The V gene's germline CDR1 is GTSNPN and CDR2 SVGIG (reference sequence). The CDR3 spans 11 residues. The CDR3 DNA follows: TGTGCCTGGACTTACAATGGACCTGTGGGCTTC. Translating gives CAWTYNGPVGF.